The present T cell receptor (beta chain) was sequenced within a study of vaccination effects on CD4 cells after COVID-19. Data came from immunoSEQ multiplex PCR; TCRdb stores just in-frame clones and leaves some out. The sample records fewer than 90,000 clones, over 60% being singletons. The ViraFEST assay expanded antigen-specific CD4+ T cells with viral peptide pools before sequencing. Following culture for roughly 10 days, CD4+ T cells were isolated. Between March and December 2020, the person had a SARS-CoV-2 infection that PCR confirmed. With respect to this clone: Antigen: not known.

The sequence was collected from a human donor who had a prior SARS-CoV-2 infection. The specimen comprised CD4+ T cells from PBMCs cultured with HIV peptides, sampled before COVID-19 vaccination. Noted subset: HIV-1 Nef peptide pool negative control/reference culture.

The CDR3 here is CASSPYPGRARYEQYF. As DNA, the CDR3 is TGCGCCAGCAGCCCATATCCCGGGAGGGCCCGTTACGAGCAGTACTTC. The genes are TRBV4-3 and TRBJ2-7, with 8 bases fitting TRBD2. CDR3 length: 16 amino acids. The germline V gene encodes CDR1 LGHNA and CDR2 YSLEER. After removal of 4 bases from V and 4 bases from J, the junction contained 12 bases not matched to a gene.